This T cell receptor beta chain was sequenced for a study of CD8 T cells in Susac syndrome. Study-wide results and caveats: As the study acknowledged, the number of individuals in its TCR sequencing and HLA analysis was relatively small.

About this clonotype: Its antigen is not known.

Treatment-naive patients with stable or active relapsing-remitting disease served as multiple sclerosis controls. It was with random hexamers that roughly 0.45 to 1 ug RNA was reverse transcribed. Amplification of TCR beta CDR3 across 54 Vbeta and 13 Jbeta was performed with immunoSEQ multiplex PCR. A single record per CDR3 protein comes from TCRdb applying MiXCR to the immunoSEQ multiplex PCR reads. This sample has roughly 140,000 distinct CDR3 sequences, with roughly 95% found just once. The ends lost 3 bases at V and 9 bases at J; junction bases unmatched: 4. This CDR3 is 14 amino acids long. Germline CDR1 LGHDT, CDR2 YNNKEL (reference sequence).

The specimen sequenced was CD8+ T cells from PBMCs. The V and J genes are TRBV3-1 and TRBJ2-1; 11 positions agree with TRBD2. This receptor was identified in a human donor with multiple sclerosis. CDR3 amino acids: CASSHSGGVSEQFF. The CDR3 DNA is TGTGCCAGCAGCCATAGCGGGGGGGTGAGTGAGCAGTTCTTC.